The next 27 T cell receptor beta chains were all read from a single sample in a study of blood T cell repertoires in COVID-19. Sequencing used immunoSEQ multiplex PCR; TCRdb keeps in-frame clones, though not all of them. The table includes under 95,000 clones, over 75% detected once. Sequencing was performed on peripheral blood. The receptors derive from a human donor with acute or convalescent COVID-19. The donor label of this sample is uncertain.

The chain joins TRBV6-6 to TRBJ2-7, with a possible D match to TRBD2 (6 bases). CDR1 is MNHNY and CDR2 is SVGAGI in the germline V gene (reference sequence). The CDR3 is 12 amino acids. V was pared by 8 bases and J by 2 bases, with 10 bases between. The CDR3 region is CASGDSPYEQYF. The CDR3, as DNA: TGTGCCAGCGGGGACTCTCCCTACGAGCAGTACTTC.

About this clone: One junction end does not reproduce the germline sequence, and a read error may be involved. The CDR3 loop reads CASSAASYERYF. The CDR3 DNA sequence: TGTGCCAGCTCAGCCGCCTCCTACGAGCGGTACTTC. The V gene is TRBV28, the J gene TRBJ2-7, with D uncertain. The CDR3 runs 12 residues. CDR1 is MDHEN and CDR2 is SYDVKM in the germline V gene.

The chain links TRBV12-3 or TRBV12-4 to TRBJ1-5, with a weak D call TRBD1 (6 bases). With 6 bases removed from V and 2 bases from J, the gap between germline ends came to 8 bases. CDR3 length: 13 amino acids. Written as DNA, the CDR3 is TGTGCCAGCAGCCGACAGGGCAATCAGCCCCAGCATTTT. It is translated as CASSRQGNQPQHF.

The CDR3 region has the DNA TGTGCCAGCAGCTCTCCGGGACAGGGGTTTAACGGGGAGCTGTTTTTT. It translates to CASSSPGQGFNGELFF. The rearrangement uses TRBV7-3 and TRBJ2-2; 10 bases agree with TRBD1. V dropped 4 bases and J dropped 7; count of bases not matched to a gene: 9. This CDR3 has 16 amino acids. Germline V gives CDR1 SGHTA, CDR2 FQGTGA.

J is TRBJ1-4 and V is TRBV5-1; 7 bases line up with TRBD1. This CDR3 is 14 amino acids long. The V gene's germline CDR1 is SGHRS and CDR2 YFSETQ. J gave up 3 bases and V 1 base, and 0 bases lay outside the gene matches. In nucleotides, the CDR3 is TGCGCCAGCAGCTTGCAGGGGGCTAATGAAAAACTGTTTTTT. The encoded protein is CASSLQGANEKLFF.

CDR3 sequence: CASSTRPRGTQHF. The CDR3 DNA sequence: TGTGCCAGTAGTACCAGACCACGGGGGACCCAGCATTTT. This chain uses TRBV19 with TRBJ1-5; a possible D gene is TRBD1 (5 bases). CDR3 length equals 13 residues. The V end was cut by 4 bases, the J end by 11 bases, with 15 bases between. The V gene's germline CDR1 is LNHDA and CDR2 SQIVND (reference sequence).

This chain joins TRBV2 and TRBJ2-1, with a weak D call TRBD2 (5 bases). The V gene's germline CDR1 is SNHLY and CDR2 FYNNEI. Trimming pared 3 bases from V and 0 bases from J, leaving 9 bases between. CDR3 length: 15 amino acids. CDR3 in DNA: TGTGCCAGCAGTGAGAGGGAGAGCTCCTACAATGAGCAGTTCTTC. Translated: CASSERESSYNEQFF.

This chain joins TRBV19 and TRBJ1-3; 9 bases fit TRBD1. V gave up 2 bases and J gave up 10 bases; unmatched junction bases: 15. The CDR3 is 17 amino acids. Germline V gene data show CDR1 as LNHDA and CDR2 as SQIVND (reference sequence). The CDR3 region is CASSITPTGTGIYTIYF. CDR3 nucleotide sequence: TGTGCCAGTAGTATAACGCCGACCGGGACAGGGATTTATACCATATATTTT.

The chain is built from TRBV14 and TRBJ2-3, with TRBD1 matching over 7 bases. CDR1 and CDR2 from the germline V gene are SGHDN and FVKESK. There are 17 residues in the CDR3. The V gene end was trimmed by 2 bases and the J gene end by 2 bases; junction bases not matched to a gene: 10. The CDR3 DNA reads TGTGCCAGCAGCCAACCGTCCCCGGGACAGCTCACAGATACGCAGTATTTT. It encodes CASSQPSPGQLTDTQYF.

CDR3 region: CASMLGAPEAGLAGPTHSLYEQYF. The DNA of the CDR3 is TGTGCCAGCATGCTGGGGGCGCCCGAAGCGGGACTAGCGGGGCCGACACACAGTTTGTACGAGCAGTACTTC. The genes are TRBV2 and TRBJ2-7, with 13 positions matching TRBD2. V gave up 7 bases and J gave up 4 bases; unmatched junction bases: 34. The CDR3 sequence is 24 residues long. Germline V gene lookup returns CDR1 SNHLY and CDR2 FYNNEI.

The gene calls are TRBV29-1 and TRBJ2-7, with 11 bases matching TRBD1. With 6 bases clipped from V and 6 bases from J, the junction kept 7 bases outside the gene matches. This CDR3 region has 13 residues. Germline-derived CDR1 and CDR2 are SQVTM and ANQGSEA. The DNA for the CDR3 is TGCAGCGTCGGCGGACAGGGGGCTCGCGAGCAGTACTTC. It encodes CSVGGQGAREQYF.

The gene calls are TRBV5-8 and TRBJ2-7; D gene unclear. Trimming cost V 7 bases and J 3 bases, with 8 bases left between them. Germline V gene data show CDR1 as SGHTS and CDR2 as YDEGEE. The CDR3 is 11 amino acids. The CDR3: CASAAYYEQYF. CDR3 nucleotides: TGTGCCAGCGCAGCGTACTACGAGCAGTACTTC.

The gene calls are TRBV5-1 and TRBJ1-5, with D uncertain. The V and J ends lost 4 bases and 7 bases respectively, with 12 bases between them. The CDR3 spans 13 residues. In germline, CDR1 is SGHRS, CDR2 YFSETQ. This CDR3 is CASSRGSEQPQHF. In DNA, the CDR3 is TGCGCCAGCAGCCGCGGGTCGGAGCAGCCCCAGCATTTT.

The rearrangement uses TRBV18 and TRBJ2-7; weak D call: TRBD1 (5 bases). Trimming stripped 3 bases from V and 3 bases from J, with 12 bases between. This CDR3 has 14 residues. Germline CDR1 is KGHSH and CDR2 is LQKENI. The CDR3 DNA reads as TGTGCCAGCTCACCGCTGGACATTTACTACGAGCAGTACTTC. It specifies CASSPLDIYYEQYF.

The chain joins TRBV4-3 to TRBJ1-2; 11 nucleotides line up with TRBD1. Germline-derived CDR1 and CDR2 are LGHNA and YSLEER. The CDR3 loop spans 17 amino acids. The V segment lost 1 base and the J segment 4 bases; nucleotides outside the gene matches: 8. CDR3 in amino acids: CASSQVGQGGSGYGYTF. The CDR3 nucleotides are TGCGCCAGCAGCCAAGTGGGACAGGGGGGTTCGGGCTATGGCTACACCTTC.

This chain uses TRBV28 with TRBJ1-5; 9 bases match TRBD1. Looked up from germline, CDR1 is MDHEN and CDR2 is SYDVKM. CDR3 length: 16 residues. V gave up 7 bases and J gave up 5 bases; unmatched junction bases: 12. The CDR3 DNA is TGTGCCAGCACCCGACTAGGGACAGGGAAGGATCAGCCCCAGCATTTT. As protein: CASTRLGTGKDQPQHF.

This chain joins TRBV4-2 and TRBJ2-7; 9 bases fit TRBD1. Germline V gene lookup returns CDR1 LGHNA and CDR2 YNFKEQ. V was pared by 0 bases and J by 5 bases, with 8 bases of the junction left unmatched. CDR3 length equals 16 residues. The CDR3 DNA reads as TGTGCCAGCAGCCAAGAAGCAAGGACAGGGGCCAACGAGCAGTACTTC. This codes for CASSQEARTGANEQYF.

The chain combines TRBV6-5 with TRBJ1-2; the D is unclear. Germline V CDR1 and CDR2: MNHEY, SVGAGI. Trimming shortened V by 10 bases and J by 4 bases, and 7 bases separated the two germline ends. The CDR3 loop spans 10 amino acids. This CDR3 is CANNSYGYTF. CDR3 sequence (DNA): TGTGCCAACAACAGCTATGGCTACACCTTC.

The V gene is TRBV6-5, the J gene TRBJ1-5; no firm D call. Germline V lookup: CDR1 MNHEY, CDR2 SVGAGI. The CDR3 spans 14 residues. V shed 0 bases and J shed 2 bases, with 5 bases lying between them. The CDR3 sequence is CASSYSAGNQPQHF. CDR3 sequence (DNA): TGTGCCAGCAGTTACTCGGCGGGCAATCAGCCCCAGCATTTT.

The chain's CDR3 is CSVAGTVSYEQYF. The CDR3 DNA reads TGCAGCGTCGCCGGGACAGTGTCCTACGAGCAGTACTTC. The chain is built from TRBV29-1 and TRBJ2-7, with 7 bases that match TRBD1. This CDR3 is built from 13 residues. Germline assignment: CDR1 SQVTM and CDR2 ANQGSEA. With V trimmed by 6 bases and J by 1 base, 6 bases remained unmatched.

The chain recombines TRBV29-1 with TRBJ2-7; 7 bases line up with TRBD1. Germline V gives CDR1 SQVTM, CDR2 ANQGSEA. CDR3 length equals 17 residues. V lost 1 base and J lost 0; bases outside the gene matches: 12. The DNA of the CDR3 is TGCAGCGTTGAAGCTGGGCCTGACAGGGTCGGCTCCTACGAGCAGTACTTC. Amino acid sequence: CSVEAGPDRVGSYEQYF.

The chain links TRBV4-3 to TRBJ1-5; no reliable D call. This CDR3 is 18 amino acids long. Germline V gene sequence: CDR1 LGHNA, CDR2 YSLEER. Trimming left V 0 bases short and J 0 bases short, with 15 bases between. CDR3 sequence (DNA): TGCGCCAGCAGCCAAGATGGGGAGGGTGGGAATAGCAATCAGCCCCAGCATTTT. Protein product: CASSQDGEGGNSNQPQHF.

The V gene is TRBV6-2 or TRBV6-3, the J gene TRBJ1-2, with D possibly being TRBD1 (5 bases). The ends were cut back, 4 bases at V and 2 bases at J, with 5 bases in the middle. The CDR3 contains 12 residues. Germline V gene sequence: CDR1 MNHEY, CDR2 SVGEGT. The CDR3 DNA sequence: TGTGCCAGCAGTTCAGGGAACTATGGCTACACCTTC. Amino acid sequence: CASSSGNYGYTF.

V and J are TRBV28 and TRBJ1-5; D unresolved. There are 15 residues in the CDR3. CDR1 is MDHEN and CDR2 is SYDVKM in the germline V gene. Deletions cut 8 bases from V and 1 base from J, with 15 bases between. CDR3 DNA sequence: TGTGCCAGCCATAACACACCACAGAGCAATCAGCCCCAGCATTTT. Its protein is CASHNTPQSNQPQHF.

The rearrangement links TRBV5-8 to TRBJ1-5; 10 nucleotides match TRBD1. The germline gives CDR1 SGHTS, CDR2 YDEGEE. Trimming removed 4 bases from V and 7 bases from J; junction bases left unmatched: 2. The length of the CDR3 is 13 residues. CDR3 loop: CASSMDRGQPQHF. The CDR3 DNA sequence: TGTGCCAGCAGCATGGACAGGGGGCAGCCCCAGCATTTT.

V gene TRBV10-3 combines with J gene TRBJ2-1; no clear D gene. The CDR3 has 14 residues. V gave up 6 bases and J gave up 0 bases, with 9 bases separating them. The V gene's germline CDR1 is ENHRY and CDR2 SYGVKD. CDR3 coding DNA: TGTGCCATCAGGGGCCCCAGCTCCTACAATGAGCAGTTCTTC. Translation gives CAIRGPSSYNEQFF.

This sequence joins TRBV7-9 and TRBJ1-2, with D hard to call. The CDR3 spans 14 residues. Trimming cost V 7 bases and J 1 base, with 13 bases left between them. Germline V gene data show CDR1 as SEHNR and CDR2 as FQNEAQ (reference sequence). CDR3 sequence reads: CASTLGAGNYGYTF. CDR3 DNA sequence: TGTGCCAGCACCTTGGGTGCAGGTAACTATGGCTACACCTTC. The variable domain in full, with the rest retrieved from reference TRBV7-9 and TRBJ1-2, is DTGVSQNPRHKITKRGQNVTFRCDPISEHNRLYWYRQTLGQGPEFLTYFQNEAQLEKSRLLSDRFSAERPKGSFSTLEIQRTEQGDSAMYLCASTLGAGNYGYTFGSGTRLTVV.